Below, 21 T cell receptor beta chains from the same sample are listed, as sequenced in a study of blood T cell repertoires in COVID-19. Assay: immunoSEQ multiplex PCR; the TCRdb copy retains only in-frame clones and omits some. The repertoire holds 65,000 or so clones, with approximately 80% as singletons. The sequencing sample was made of peripheral blood. These receptors were collected from a man aged 25-40 years with COVID-19, enrolled during active disease.

Only a few counts were recorded for this clone. This chain joins TRBV9 and TRBJ2-1, with TRBD2 identical over 9 bases. J gave up 3 bases and V 2 bases, and 3 bases lay outside the gene matches. The CDR3 covers 15 residues. Per the germline V gene, CDR1 is SGDLS and CDR2 is YYNGEE. The CDR3 coding sequence is TGTGCCAGCAGCGTTAGCGGGAGCGACTACAATGAGCAGTTCTTC. Translation gives CASSVSGSDYNEQFF.

J is TRBJ2-7 and V is TRBV9; possible D gene TRBD2, 5 bases. This CDR3 region has 13 residues. Trimming took 3 bases from V and 0 from J, leaving 7 bases between them. The germline gives CDR1 SGDLS, CDR2 YYNGEE. The CDR3: CASSGTHSYEQYF. The CDR3 region has the DNA TGTGCCAGCAGCGGGACTCACTCCTACGAGCAGTACTTC.

The rearrangement joins TRBV25-1 to TRBJ2-1, with D tentatively TRBD2 (5 bases). V was trimmed by 4 bases and J by 0 bases, leaving 7 bases between them. The CDR3 is 14 amino acids. The V gene's germline CDR1 is MGHDK and CDR2 SYGVNS. The CDR3 bases are TGTGCCAGCAGTGGAGGGAGCTCCTACAATGAGCAGTTCTTC. Its protein is CASSGGSSYNEQFF. Full variable domain (missing parts from reference TRBV25-1 and TRBJ2-1): EADIYQTPRYLVIGTGKKITLECSQTMGHDKMYWYQQDPGMELHLIHYSYGVNSTEKGDLSSESTVSRIRTEHFPLTLESARPSHTSQYLCASSGGSSYNEQFFGPGTRLTVL.

The chain joins TRBV7-8 to TRBJ1-1; D call uncertain. This CDR3 has 12 residues. Germline V gene data show CDR1 as SGHVS and CDR2 as FQNEAQ. The ends were cut back, 4 bases at V and 2 bases at J, with 5 bases in the middle. The chain's CDR3 is CASSSFNTEAFF. DNA of the CDR3: TGTGCCAGCAGCTCGTTCAACACTGAAGCTTTCTTT.

This rearrangement joins TRBV2 to TRBJ1-4; TRBD1 agrees at 8 bases. CDR3 length equals 15 residues. From germline, CDR1 is SNHLY and CDR2 FYNNEI. V was clipped by 4 bases and J by 1 base; unmatched bases: 2. CDR3 coding DNA: TGTGCCAGCAGTGCAACAGGGGGAACTAATGAAAAACTGTTTTTT. Translated, it gives CASSATGGTNEKLFF.

DNA for the CDR3: TGTGCCAGCAGCCTCACAGGGGGCGCGGACTATGGCTACACCTTC. Amino acid sequence: CASSLTGGADYGYTF. This chain links TRBV7-6 with TRBJ1-2; TRBD1 matches 9 bases. The CDR3 extends over 15 amino acids. Germline V lookup: CDR1 SGHVS, CDR2 FNYEAQ. The J segment lost 3 bases and the V segment lost 5 bases, leaving 7 bases of the junction unmatched.

The sample holds a few counts of this clone. V usage is TRBV3-1 (or the pseudogene TRBV3-2) and J usage is TRBJ1-4; no firm D call. Trimming shortened V by 5 bases and J by 8 bases, and 12 bases separated the two germline ends. The CDR3 spans 13 residues. The germline gives CDR1 LGHDT, CDR2 YNNKEL (reference sequence). CDR3 nucleotide sequence: TGTGCCAGCAGCTGGGCGGGCGGGGAAAAACTGTTTTTT. Translation gives CASSWAGGEKLFF.

The V gene is TRBV4-1, the J gene TRBJ1-5; no firm D call. Germline lookup yields CDR1 MGHRA and CDR2 YSYEKL. V was shortened by 1 base and J by 2 bases, with 6 bases between the two germline ends. This CDR3 has 14 residues. The CDR3, as DNA: TGCGCCAGCAGCCAAGGGGCCCGCAATCAGCCCCAGCATTTT. It is translated as CASSQGARNQPQHF.

The chain combines TRBV4-3 with TRBJ1-1; D not resolved. The CDR3 extends over 13 amino acids. Per germline, CDR1 LGHNA and CDR2 YSLEER. V dropped 1 base and J dropped 7 bases, with 10 bases sitting between them. The CDR3 DNA follows: TGCGCCAGCAGCCAAGGGGTAAGGAGTGAAGCTTTCTTT. Its protein product is CASSQGVRSEAFF.

CDR3 amino acids: CATSRGRGVSQPQHF. The CDR3 region has the DNA TGTGCCACCAGCAGAGGACGGGGGGTCAGTCAGCCCCAGCATTTT. This sequence joins TRBV15 and TRBJ1-5, with D possibly matching TRBD1 (5 bases). Germline CDR1 is LNHNV and CDR2 is YYDKDF (reference sequence). This CDR3 is 15 amino acids long. V was cut by 1 base and J by 6 bases, with 13 bases left in between.

The CDR3 bases are TGTGCCAGCAGTTATCTCAGGGGGCGGGAGTCGCACAATGAGCAGTTCTTC. Its translation is CASSYLRGRESHNEQFF. The V and J genes are TRBV14 and TRBJ2-1, with D possibly matching TRBD1 (8 bases). Germline V gene sequence: CDR1 SGHDN, CDR2 FVKESK. The V end lost 6 bases, the J end lost 5 bases, and 23 bases lay between the germline ends. This CDR3 contains 17 residues.

This clone was counted once. This chain joins TRBV29-1 and TRBJ2-5; D is possibly TRBD2 (5 bases). Looked up from germline, CDR1 is SQVTM and CDR2 is ANQGSEA. V was trimmed by 6 bases and J by 7 bases, leaving 30 bases between them. This CDR3 has 17 amino acids. The CDR3 loop is CSVSAGRPTAGLGTQYF. The CDR3 DNA follows: TGCAGCGTCTCGGCCGGGCGTCCGACGGCGGGCTTAGGGACCCAGTACTTC.

V and J are TRBV6-5 and TRBJ2-1; weak D call: TRBD2 (6 bases). V was clipped by 7 bases and J by 7 bases, with 14 bases between them. CDR3 size: 13 residues. Germline loops: CDR1 MNHEY, CDR2 SVGAGI. CDR3 DNA sequence: TGTGCCAGCAAGTCTAGCGTGAGAAATGAGCAGTTCTTC. This gives the protein CASKSSVRNEQFF.

The rearrangement joins TRBV28 to TRBJ2-1, with 10 bases matching TRBD1. This CDR3 spans 15 amino acids. Unmatched junction bases numbered 2, after V lost 2 bases and J lost 4 bases. Germline V gene lookup returns CDR1 MDHEN and CDR2 SYDVKM. In DNA, the CDR3 is TGTGCCAGCAGTTTAGGGGGACAGGGGTACAATGAGCAGTTCTTC. It codes for CASSLGGQGYNEQFF. The full variable domain, completed using reference TRBV28 and TRBJ2-1, is DVKVTQSSRYLVKRTGEKVFLECVQDMDHENMFWYRQDPGLGLRLIYFSYDVKMKEKGDIPEGYSVSREKKERFSLILESASTNQTSMYLCASSLGGQGYNEQFFGPGTRLTVL.

The V call is TRBV16, the J call TRBJ1-4; 7 bases are a match to TRBD1. There are 15 residues in the CDR3. V lost 2 bases and J lost 4; bases outside the gene matches: 4. Germline V gene sequence: CDR1 KGHSY, CDR2 FQNENV. CDR3 residues: CASSQVGQSNEKLFF. In DNA form, the CDR3 reads TGTGCCAGCAGCCAAGTGGGACAGAGTAATGAAAAACTGTTTTTT. The variable domain in full, with the rest retrieved from reference TRBV16 and TRBJ1-4, is GEEVAQTPKHLVRGEGQKAKLYCAPIKGHSYVFWYQQVLKNEFKFLISFQNENVFDETGMPKERFSAKCLPNSPCSLEIQATKLEDSAVYFCASSQVGQSNEKLFFGSGTQLSVL.

This clone was recorded a few times. The gene calls are TRBV11-2 and TRBJ1-1; D not certain. The CDR3 runs 14 residues. V was pared by 6 bases and J by 6 bases, with 17 bases between. Looked up from germline, CDR1 is SGHAT and CDR2 is FQNNGV. The CDR3 DNA follows: TGTGCCAGCAGGAGTACGGGAAGGCGCCCTGAAGCTTTCTTT. Protein: CASRSTGRRPEAFF.

This sequence joins TRBV7-2 and TRBJ2-3, with TRBD1 as a possible D gene (5 bases). The germline CDR1 and CDR2 sequences are SGHTA and FQGNSA. V was clipped by 1 base and J by 0 bases, with 11 bases between them. The CDR3 is 16 residues long. DNA of the CDR3: TGTGCCAGCAGCTTAGACCCACAGGTTAGCACAGATACGCAGTATTTT. This sequence encodes CASSLDPQVSTDTQYF.

The chain links TRBV10-3 to TRBJ1-2, with 12 bases aligning to TRBD1. The CDR3 contains 14 residues. V was pared by 5 bases and J by 8 bases, with 6 bases of the junction left unmatched. Germline assignment: CDR1 ENHRY and CDR2 SYGVKD. CDR3 sequence (DNA): TGTGCCATCAGTCAGGGACAGGGGGCGGGAGGCTACACCTTC. Translating gives CAISQGQGAGGYTF.

The chain has TRBV4-1 and TRBJ1-1, with D unresolved. The CDR3 contains 15 residues. V was pared by 4 bases and J by 1 base, with 13 bases between. Germline CDR1 and CDR2: MGHRA and YSYEKL. As DNA, the CDR3 is TGCGCCAGCAGCCCCAGTAGACAACCGAACACTGAAGCTTTCTTT. Translated: CASSPSRQPNTEAFF.

The genes are TRBV9 and TRBJ1-2, with D tentatively TRBD1 (6 bases). The germline V gene has CDR1 SGDLS and CDR2 YYNGEE. CDR3 length: 12 amino acids. V dropped 3 bases and J dropped 9 bases, with 12 bases sitting between them. The CDR3 nucleotides read TGTGCCAGCAGCGCCGGGGGGGGCAGCTACACCTTC. It codes for CASSAGGGSYTF.

The CDR3 coding sequence is TGTGCTAGTGGTTTGGGACTAGCGGGTCCTAACACCGGGGAGCTGTTTTTT. The encoded protein is CASGLGLAGPNTGELFF. The genes are TRBV12-5 and TRBJ2-2; 10 positions match TRBD2. CDR1 is LGHNT, CDR2 FRNRAP, per germline. The junction had 4 bases not matched to a gene; V was cut back by 1 base and J by 2 bases. This CDR3 has 17 residues.